This T cell receptor (beta chain) was found in a study of T cell responses to AZD1222 COVID-19 vaccine (dated by TCRdb to the early 2020s). About the full investigation: Because spike-specific TCR depth and breadth did not differ between the two schedules, AZD1222 recipients who got a second dose at roughly 4 weeks were pooled with those who got a second dose at roughly 12 weeks. A total of roughly 240 trial participants underwent TCR sequencing, of whom around 200 received two doses of AZD1222 and approximately 25 received two doses of the MenACWY control vaccine. Trial participants were enrolled into age subgroups of 18-55, 56-69 and 70-plus years, which contained 148, 28 and 57 TCR-sequenced participants, respectively. Study-wide findings and limitations: Spike-specific TCR breadth and depth rose significantly after two AZD1222 doses compared with day 0 and with MenACWY recipients. Conclusions about previously exposed vaccinees are limited, since just a handful of AZD1222 recipients were seropositive for SARS-CoV-2 at baseline. The whole spike protein was spanned by vaccine-associated CD4 TCRs, and dominant responses were seen in regions 160-218 and 743-854. Most participants were white British and females outnumbered males, and the authors suggested that clonal diversity may have been underestimated. Reportedly, almost half of the unique spike-specific TCRs recognized epitopes lying outside the regions that are mutated in the B.1.351 and B.1.1.7 variants. No day 14 peak-response samples were available, so repertoires were characterized only after the peak T cell response. The 56-69-year group was small, and its depth increase did not reach significance, likely because of low power.

The time point tag for this specimen amounts to: baseline before first vaccination. The vaccinee samples were drawn from two UK trials, COV001 and COV002, one of which was a single-blind randomized controlled phase 2/3 trial testing AZD1222 (ChAdOx1 nCoV-19) in healthy adults. For TCRbeta chain sequencing, PBMC samples from trial participants were taken at day 0 and at day 28 after the second dose. The CDR3 regions of human TCRbeta chains were analyzed by immunosequencing. From the authors' description of their analysis: Repertoire TCRs were checked for matches against a reference library of SARS-CoV-2-specific TCRs that had been generated using the MIRA antigen-specificity platform. Breadth was defined as the fraction of unique TCRs that were SARS-CoV-2-associated, and depth was defined as the fraction of total T cells that were SARS-CoV-2-associated. Using the MIRA data, every spike-specific TCR was mapped to the spike region that the TCR reacted to and assigned to either a CD4 or a CD8 class. Log10-transformed breadth and depth values were compared by one-way ANOVA with Sidak's multiple comparisons tests. TCRdb took over this immuneACCESS table, retaining in-frame rearrangements with V and J assigned. Such tables are incomplete; in checked studies, under half of the missing clones stem from an unresolved V gene, and the remainder is unexplained. The V and J calls and the clone size are those of that table, but D and trimming were determined from the DNA. This sample is represented by over 95,000 clones; roughly 91% of them were singletons. 6.5% to 8% of the sample is taken by the ten largest.

This clone was seen once. Its binding antigen is unknown. No quality values exist for individual bases; no much larger clone is one base distant. The CDR3 has 15 amino acids, counting the end cysteine and phenylalanine. Only the CDR3 DNA stays, 45 bases, in frame from base 1. Trimming removed 3 bases from V and 4 bases from J, leaving 13 bases between the germline ends. CDR1 and CDR2 are drawn from the germline V gene: MDHEN, SYDVKM. This sequence uses TRBV28 and TRBJ1-5; a weak D assignment points to TRBD1 (6 bases agree). The input for sequencing was peripheral blood, taken on day 0 of AZD1222 vaccination. The TCR comes from an adult in good health. The CDR3 amino acid sequence is: CASSLGTGLNQPQHF. The nucleotide sequence is given as TGTGCCAGCAGTTTGGGCACAGGGCTAAATCAGCCCCAGCATTTT.